These 20 T cell receptor beta chains were all obtained from the same sample, sequenced in a study of T cell responses to AZD1222 COVID-19 vaccine. TCRdb's copy holds only in-frame clones and misses some; the assay was immunoSEQ multiplex PCR. Of 110,000 to 150,000 clones in the sample, more than 85% were seen once. The sequences come from peripheral blood, collected after recovery from COVID-19. These receptors were taken from an adult who had recovered from COVID-19.

The rearrangement links TRBV28 to TRBJ1-1; TRBD1 is a possible D gene (6 bases). Germline V gives CDR1 MDHEN, CDR2 SYDVKM. V was trimmed by 6 bases and J by 1 base, leaving 9 bases between them. The CDR3 contains 13 residues. CDR3 sequence reads: CASRGTPNTEAFF. Here the CDR3 DNA reads TGTGCCAGCAGAGGGACACCGAACACTGAAGCTTTCTTT. Full variable domain (rest looked up from reference TRBV28 and TRBJ1-1): DVKVTQSSRYLVKRTGEKVFLECVQDMDHENMFWYRQDPGLGLRLIYFSYDVKMKEKGDIPEGYSVSREKKERFSLILESASTNQTSMYLCASRGTPNTEAFFGQGTRLTVV.

The J gene is TRBJ1-1, the V gene TRBV10-2; D uncertain. This CDR3 is 14 amino acids long. Trimming cost V 1 base and J 0 bases, with 6 bases left between them. Germline CDR1 and CDR2: WSHSY and SAAADI. The CDR3 DNA is TGCGCCAGCAGTGAGTTGGGGATGAACACTGAAGCTTTCTTT. Encoded protein: CASSELGMNTEAFF.

V usage is TRBV10-2 and J usage is TRBJ2-2; tentatively, D is TRBD2 (6 bases). The germline V gene has CDR1 WSHSY and CDR2 SAAADI. Between the trimmed V and J ends, which lost 4 bases and 4 bases, there was a span of 13 bases. The CDR3 sequence is 15 residues long. This CDR3 reads CASSARESPTGELFF. The DNA for the CDR3 is TGCGCCAGCAGTGCACGGGAGTCGCCCACCGGGGAGCTGTTTTTT.

In its sample, this clone was seen a few times. V and J are TRBV12-3 or TRBV12-4 and TRBJ2-7; 8 bases agree with TRBD2. CDR3 size: 12 residues. Trimming removed 8 bases from V and 3 bases from J; junction bases left unmatched: 3. In DNA form, the CDR3 reads TGTGCCAGCTCAGCGGGAGTCTACGAGCAGTACTTC. Protein: CASSAGVYEQYF.

The chain links TRBV15 to TRBJ1-3, with D hard to call. V dropped 1 base and J dropped 4 bases, with 11 bases sitting between them. Per the germline V gene, CDR1 is LNHNV and CDR2 is YYDKDF (reference sequence). This CDR3 is 15 amino acids long. CDR3 amino acids: CATSRVMVGGNTIYF. CDR3 sequence (DNA): TGTGCCACCAGCAGAGTTATGGTCGGGGGAAACACCATATATTTT.

On this clone itself: Distinct nucleotide sequences in the sample also encode this CDR3. J is TRBJ2-7 and V is TRBV27, with D possibly being TRBD2 (6 bases). Germline-derived CDR1 and CDR2 are MNHEY and SMNVEV (reference sequence). CDR3 size: 16 residues. The germline V and J ends were trimmed by 4 bases and 2 bases, with 18 bases remaining between them. This CDR3 reads CASSSSPSGPTYEQYF. The CDR3 nucleotides read TGTGCCAGCAGTTCTTCACCCAGCGGGCCTACCTACGAGCAGTACTTC.

This chain joins TRBV4-2 and TRBJ1-5; no firm D call. CDR1 is LGHNA and CDR2 is YNFKEQ in the germline V gene. The CDR3 is made up of 13 amino acids. Deletions cut 0 bases from V and 7 bases from J, with 7 bases between. In DNA form, the CDR3 reads TGTGCCAGCAGCCAAGACCACGAGCAGCCCCAGCATTTT. Translation gives CASSQDHEQPQHF.

This chain joins TRBV5-4 and TRBJ2-7, with TRBD2 identical over 8 bases. Germline V lookup: CDR1 SGHNT, CDR2 YYREEE (reference sequence). Trimming at V came to 4 bases and at J to 5 bases, leaving 11 bases not matched to a gene. This CDR3 has 15 residues. CDR3 loop: CASSTSGTRAHEQYF. The CDR3 DNA sequence: TGTGCCAGCAGCACATCCGGGACTAGGGCTCACGAGCAGTACTTC.

The chain is built from TRBV11-2 and TRBJ2-7; TRBD2 aligns across 12 bases. With 2 bases clipped from V and 4 bases from J, the junction kept 3 bases outside the gene matches. Germline V lookup: CDR1 SGHAT, CDR2 FQNNGV. This CDR3 contains 15 residues. CDR3 sequence reads: CASSLNGLAGYEQYF. In DNA form, the CDR3 reads TGTGCCAGCAGCTTAAATGGACTAGCGGGATACGAGCAGTACTTC. The full variable domain, rest sourced from reference TRBV11-2 and TRBJ2-7, is EAGVAQSPRYKIIEKRQSVAFWCNPISGHATLYWYQQILGQGPKLLIQFQNNGVVDDSQLPKDRFSAERLKGVDSTLKIQPAKLEDSAVYLCASSLNGLAGYEQYFGPGTRLTVT.

This clone was recorded a few times. The genes are TRBV29-1 and TRBJ2-7; D is possibly TRBD1 or TRBD2 (6 bases each). Trimming cost V 3 bases and J 3 bases, with 18 bases left between them. Germline CDR1 reads SQVTM; CDR2 reads ANQGSEA. There are 15 residues in the CDR3. Written as DNA, the CDR3 is TGCAGCGTTGATTTAGCCGGGGGCGTTAACTACGAGCAGTACTTC. This codes for CSVDLAGGVNYEQYF.

The chain couples TRBV28 to TRBJ2-1; no firm D call. The V gene's germline CDR1 is MDHEN and CDR2 SYDVKM. V was cut by 6 bases and J by 5 bases, with 11 bases left in between. The CDR3 runs to 13 residues. Here the CDR3 reads CASRPGRNNEQFF. In DNA form, the CDR3 reads TGTGCCAGCAGGCCCGGACGGAACAATGAGCAGTTCTTC.

This chain connects TRBV28 to TRBJ1-1; D unresolved. The V and J ends lost 6 bases and 4 bases respectively, with 18 bases between them. This CDR3 has 15 residues. Germline V gene lookup returns CDR1 MDHEN and CDR2 SYDVKM. The CDR3 reads CASSSPSGWGTEAFF. The CDR3 nucleotides are TGTGCCAGCAGCTCCCCCTCGGGCTGGGGCACTGAAGCTTTCTTT.

The chain has TRBV5-6 and TRBJ1-1; D not certain. Trimming left V 2 bases short and J 4 bases short, with 18 bases between. This CDR3 is 16 amino acids long. Germline-derived CDR1 and CDR2 are SGHDT and YYEEEE. CDR3 sequence reads: CASSLTPVGGSTEAFF. As DNA, the CDR3 is TGTGCCAGCAGCTTAACCCCGGTGGGAGGGAGCACTGAAGCTTTCTTT.

The gene calls are TRBV5-5 and TRBJ1-1; D remains unclear. From germline, CDR1 is SGHKS and CDR2 YYEKEE (reference sequence). The CDR3 spans 11 residues. Trimming took 5 bases from V and 1 from J, leaving 3 bases between them. The CDR3 nucleotides read TGTGCCAGCAGTCCGAACACTGAAGCTTTCTTT. This sequence encodes CASSPNTEAFF.

This clone was observed a single time. This chain joins TRBV27 and TRBJ1-2; no clear D gene. The CDR3 extends over 14 amino acids. CDR1 MNHEY and CDR2 SMNVEV come from the germline V gene (reference sequence). V lost 4 bases to trimming and J lost 1 base, with 10 bases between them. The CDR3 loop is CASSSLRVNYGYTF. The DNA of the CDR3 is TGTGCCAGCAGTTCTTTGCGGGTTAACTATGGCTACACCTTC.

V is TRBV27 and J is TRBJ1-6; 7 positions agree with TRBD1. The junction had 3 bases not matched to a gene; V was cut back by 6 bases and J by 7 bases. Germline-derived CDR1 and CDR2 are MNHEY and SMNVEV (reference sequence). CDR3 length equals 13 residues. For the CDR3, the DNA is TGTGCCAGCAGCCGGGACAGAAATTCACCCCTCCACTTT. This translates into CASSRDRNSPLHF.

The chain carries TRBV4-1 and TRBJ1-6, with TRBD1 identical over 7 bases. V gave up 0 bases and J gave up 0 bases; unmatched junction bases: 5. This CDR3 spans 18 amino acids. Germline V gives CDR1 MGHRA, CDR2 YSYEKL. The CDR3 DNA reads TGCGCCAGCAGCCAAGAAAGCAGGGGGTTCTCCTATAATTCACCCCTCCACTTT. Translated: CASSQESRGFSYNSPLHF.

The gene calls are TRBV6-5 and TRBJ2-2, with a tentative D call TRBD1 (6 bases). The CDR3 has 14 residues. Trimming took 7 bases from V and 7 from J, leaving 16 bases between them. The germline CDR1 and CDR2 sequences are MNHEY and SVGAGI. The CDR3 loop reads CASTRTVPHGELFF. In DNA, the CDR3 is TGTGCCAGCACCCGGACAGTCCCCCACGGGGAGCTGTTTTTT.

This clone has a single count. This chain joins TRBV3-1 (or the pseudogene TRBV3-2) and TRBJ1-3; tentatively, D is TRBD1 (5 bases). CDR1 is LGHDT, CDR2 YNNKEL, per germline (reference sequence). V lost 1 base to trimming and J lost 0 bases, with 19 bases between them. The CDR3 runs to 19 residues. The CDR3 reads CASSQGRPQGWASGNTIYF. The CDR3 nucleotides are TGTGCCAGCAGCCAAGGAAGACCCCAGGGTTGGGCCTCTGGAAACACCATATATTTT.

This clone was detected only once. The CDR3 region is CASSPELAVYAYEQYF. CDR3 nucleotide sequence: TGTGCCAGCAGCCCAGAACTAGCGGTGTATGCCTACGAGCAGTACTTC. The chain couples TRBV3-1 (or the pseudogene TRBV3-2) to TRBJ2-7; 8 positions agree with TRBD2. The CDR3 runs 16 residues. V lost 4 bases to trimming and J lost 2 bases; unmatched junction nucleotides: 10. Germline loops: CDR1 LGHDT, CDR2 YNNKEL (reference sequence).